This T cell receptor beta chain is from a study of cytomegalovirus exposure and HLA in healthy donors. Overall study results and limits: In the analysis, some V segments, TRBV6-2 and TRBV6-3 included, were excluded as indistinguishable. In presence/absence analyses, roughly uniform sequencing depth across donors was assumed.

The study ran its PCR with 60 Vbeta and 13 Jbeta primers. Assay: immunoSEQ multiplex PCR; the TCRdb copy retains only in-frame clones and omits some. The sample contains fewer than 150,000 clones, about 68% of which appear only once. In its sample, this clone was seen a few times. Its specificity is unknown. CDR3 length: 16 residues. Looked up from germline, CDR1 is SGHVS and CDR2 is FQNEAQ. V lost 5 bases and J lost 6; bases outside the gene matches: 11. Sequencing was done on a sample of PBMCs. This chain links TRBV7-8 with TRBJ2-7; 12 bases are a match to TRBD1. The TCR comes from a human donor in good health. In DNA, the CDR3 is TGTGCCAGCAGCGCGGGACAGGGGGCAGGAGCGGGCGAGCAGTACTTC. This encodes CASSAGQGAGAGEQYF.